Presented here are 8 T cell receptor beta chains from one specimen sequenced in a study of cytomegalovirus exposure and HLA in healthy donors. PCR used 60 Vbeta primers and 13 Jbeta primers. Profiled with immunoSEQ multiplex PCR; TCRdb holds only in-frame clones, not every one. The sample has 68,000 or so clones, and its top ten clones hold roughly 8%. The material sequenced was PBMCs. The source of these receptors is a female donor in good health and CMV-seropositive.

This chain connects TRBV7-8 to TRBJ2-3; weak D call: TRBD1 (5 bases). Germline V gene sequence: CDR1 SGHVS, CDR2 FQNEAQ. This CDR3 is 18 amino acids long. The DNA of the CDR3 is TGTGACCAAAGCTTCAGCGAGACAGAGCCTGAGGACACAGATACGCAGTATTTT. Translating it yields CDQSFSETEPEDTDTQYF.

The chain is built from TRBV5-1 and TRBJ2-3; D not resolved. The CDR3 runs to 13 residues. Germline CDR1 is SGHRS and CDR2 is YFSETQ. Trimming shortened V by 0 bases and J by 8 bases, and 10 bases separated the two germline ends. As DNA, the CDR3 is TGCGCCAGCAGCTTGGACTACTATTCTACGCAGTATTTT. It yields the protein CASSLDYYSTQYF.

The rearrangement joins TRBV30 to TRBJ1-2, with D tentatively TRBD1 (5 bases). The V end was cut by 0 bases, the J end by 8 bases, with 22 bases between. Germline CDR1 is GTSNPN and CDR2 is SVGIG (reference sequence). The CDR3 loop spans 16 amino acids. The CDR3 bases are TGTGCCTGGAGTGTACTACCCAGGGATAGATTCCGCGGCTACACCTTC. Translation gives CAWSVLPRDRFRGYTF. The full variable domain, in which reference TRBV30 and TRBJ1-2 provide the parts outside the CDR3, is SQTIHQWPATLVQPVGSPLSLECTVEGTSNPNLYWYRQAAGRGLQLLFYSVGIGQISSEVPQNLSASRPQDRQFILSSKKLLLSDSGFYLCAWSVLPRDRFRGYTFGSGTRLTVV.

The V call is TRBV29-1, the J call TRBJ2-7; 8 bases map to TRBD2. Germline-derived CDR1 and CDR2 are SQVTM and ANQGSEA. This CDR3 has 15 residues. V trimming: 2 bases; J trimming: 0 bases; junction bases outside the gene matches: 6. This CDR3 reads CSVEWRGEGSYEQYF. The CDR3 DNA sequence: TGCAGCGTTGAATGGCGGGGGGAGGGCTCCTACGAGCAGTACTTC.

The chain combines TRBV6-5 with TRBJ1-5, with a weak D call TRBD1 (6 bases). CDR1 is MNHEY and CDR2 is SVGAGI in the germline V gene. V lost 6 bases and J 1 base, leaving 13 bases between the germline ends. This CDR3 has 15 amino acids. The CDR3 nucleotides are TGTGCCAGCAGCAGGGGATCGGGGAGCAATCAGCCCCAGCATTTT. This translates into CASSRGSGSNQPQHF.

This chain joins TRBV28 and TRBJ1-2, with D unresolved. CDR3 length: 13 amino acids. CDR1 is MDHEN, CDR2 SYDVKM, per germline. V gave up 3 bases and J gave up 3 bases, with 8 bases separating them. The CDR3 loop is CASSFINDYGYTF. CDR3 bases: TGTGCCAGCAGTTTTATTAATGACTATGGCTACACCTTC.

The CDR3 DNA reads TGTGCCAGCAGTCCTGACAGGGGGTCTTTGAATGAGCAGTTCTTC. It is translated as CASSPDRGSLNEQFF. The chain combines TRBV6-6 with TRBJ2-1; 9 nucleotides line up with TRBD1. V gave up 5 bases and J gave up 7 bases; unmatched junction bases: 9. This CDR3 contains 15 residues. Per germline, CDR1 MNHNY and CDR2 SVGAGI (reference sequence).

A remark on this clone: One junction end disagrees with the germline gene, perhaps due to a read error. The genes are TRBV5-1 and TRBJ2-7; 13 bases map to TRBD2. The CDR3 is 15 residues long. Germline V gives CDR1 SGHRS, CDR2 YFSETQ. The CDR3 sequence: CASRLGLAGSYEQYF. The CDR3 nucleotides are TGCGCCAGCAGATTGGGACTAGCGGGATCCTACGAGCAGTACTTC.